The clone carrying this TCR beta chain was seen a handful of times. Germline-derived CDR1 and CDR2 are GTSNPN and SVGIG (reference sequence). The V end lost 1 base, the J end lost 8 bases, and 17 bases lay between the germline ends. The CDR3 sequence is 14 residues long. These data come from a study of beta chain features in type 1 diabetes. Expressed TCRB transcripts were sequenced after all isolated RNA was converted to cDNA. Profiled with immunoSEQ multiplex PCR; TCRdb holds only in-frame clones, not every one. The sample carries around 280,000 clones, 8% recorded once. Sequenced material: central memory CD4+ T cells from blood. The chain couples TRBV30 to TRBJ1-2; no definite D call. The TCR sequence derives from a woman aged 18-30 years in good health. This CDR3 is CAWSAQLALHGYTF. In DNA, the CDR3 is TGTGCCTGGAGTGCCCAACTCGCGTTGCACGGCTACACCTTC.